These 21 T cell receptor beta chains originate from one sample sequenced in a study of neurological immune-mediated disorders. TCRdb reanalysed the 5' RACE reads using MiXCR and keeps one entry per CDR3 protein. The sample yields around 83,000 distinct CDR3 sequences, roughly an eighth seen once. Sequenced: PBMCs. These receptors all come from a woman between 45 and 60 years old in good health.

This clonotype has a count of ten or more. The chain recombines TRBV13 with TRBJ2-5; 9 nucleotides line up with TRBD2. CDR3 length equals 14 residues. V shed 3 bases, J shed 5 bases, and the junction held 4 bases outside the gene matches. Germline values: CDR1 PRHDT, CDR2 FYEKMQ (reference sequence). This chain's CDR3 is CASSLLAGRETQYF. The CDR3 DNA reads as TGTGCCAGCAGCTTGCTAGCGGGAAGGGAGACCCAGTACTTC.

This clonotype was detected many times. The CDR3 DNA is TGCGCCAGCAGCCAAACATCGGGACAGTACGAGCAGTACTTC. Its protein product is CASSQTSGQYEQYF. V is TRBV5-1 and J is TRBJ2-7; 7 nucleotides line up with TRBD1. The CDR3 consists of 14 residues. The ends lost 4 bases at V and 4 bases at J; junction bases unmatched: 8. Germline values: CDR1 SGHRS, CDR2 YFSETQ.

This clonotype is medium-sized. The chain is built from TRBV5-1 and TRBJ2-1; 9 positions match TRBD2. This CDR3 contains 15 residues. The V gene's germline CDR1 is SGHRS and CDR2 YFSETQ. The V and J ends lost 4 bases and 7 bases, in that order; junction bases with no gene match: 9. The CDR3 DNA reads as TGCGCCAGCAGCCACAGACTAGCGGTCTGGAATGAGCAGTTCTTC. Amino acids: CASSHRLAVWNEQFF.

Many counts were recorded for this clonotype. V is TRBV5-1 and J is TRBJ1-1, with TRBD1 as a possible D gene (5 bases). CDR3 length: 15 amino acids. Trimming stripped 4 bases from V and 6 bases from J, with 19 bases between. In germline, CDR1 is SGHRS, CDR2 YFSETQ. As DNA, the CDR3 is TGCGCCAGCAGCCTCGGCGACGGATGGGGGGCTGAAGCTTTCTTT. Protein: CASSLGDGWGAEAFF.

The chain is built from TRBV11-2 and TRBJ1-5; 10 nucleotides line up with TRBD1. Germline trimming cut 5 bases from V and 4 bases from J; bases unmatched to any gene: 5. Germline V CDR1 and CDR2: SGHAT, FQNNGV. The CDR3 extends over 15 amino acids. The DNA for the CDR3 is TGTGCCAGCAGCCACTGGACAGGGGGGAATCAGCCCCAGCATTTT. This encodes CASSHWTGGNQPQHF.

This clonotype was picked up many times. The chain is built from TRBV20-1 and TRBJ2-7, with D possibly called TRBD1 or TRBD2 (5 bases each). The CDR3 is 14 residues long. V was trimmed by 6 bases and J by 0 bases, leaving 15 bases between them. Germline CDR1 is DFQATT and CDR2 is SNEGSKA (reference sequence). CDR3 in amino acids: CSAEGFADSYEQYF. CDR3 DNA sequence: TGCAGTGCCGAGGGGTTTGCGGACTCCTACGAGCAGTACTTC.

This clonotype was detected ten times or more. This sequence joins TRBV20-1 and TRBJ2-3; 9 positions agree with TRBD2. V lost 5 bases, J lost 4 bases, and 19 bases stayed unmatched. Germline-derived CDR1 and CDR2 are DFQATT and SNEGSKA (reference sequence). CDR3 length equals 18 residues. CDR3 sequence: CSAQRGRGLADLPDTQYF. The CDR3 region has the DNA TGCAGTGCTCAGAGGGGAAGGGGACTAGCAGATTTGCCAGATACGCAGTATTTT.

This clonotype has ten or more counts. The chain uses TRBV11-2 and TRBJ2-4; 7 bases match TRBD2. Germline assignment: CDR1 SGHAT and CDR2 FQNNGV. The CDR3 is made up of 16 amino acids. Losses at the gene ends were 1 base for V and 6 bases for J; bases not matched to a gene: 9. CDR3 sequence reads: CASSLVAGAEGNIQYF. The CDR3 DNA is TGTGCCAGCAGCTTAGTCGCGGGAGCGGAGGGAAACATTCAGTACTTC. Variable domain in full (rest from reference TRBV11-2 and TRBJ2-4): EAGVAQSPRYKIIEKRQSVAFWCNPISGHATLYWYQQILGQGPKLLIQFQNNGVVDDSQLPKDRFSAERLKGVDSTLKIQPAKLEDSAVYLCASSLVAGAEGNIQYFGAGTRLSVL.

This clonotype was seen ten or more times. V gene TRBV5-1 combines with J gene TRBJ2-5; D remains unclear. Per germline, CDR1 SGHRS and CDR2 YFSETQ. This CDR3 is built from 12 residues. Trimming cost V 0 bases and J 4 bases, with 4 bases left between them. CDR3 protein: CASSLEAETQYF. CDR3 nucleotide sequence: TGCGCCAGCAGCTTGGAAGCAGAGACCCAGTACTTC. Filled out from reference TRBV5-1 and TRBJ2-5, the complete variable domain reads KAGVTQTPRYLIKTRGQQVTLSCSPISGHRSVSWYQQTPGQGLQFLFEYFSETQRNKGNFPGRFSGRQFSNSRSEMNVSTLELGDSALYLCASSLEAETQYFGPGTRLLVL.

This clonotype was observed many times. J is TRBJ2-1 and V is TRBV29-1; 7 bases are shared with TRBD2. Germline CDR1 and CDR2: SQVTM and ANQGSEA. J lost 2 bases, V lost 4 bases, and 8 bases had no gene match. The CDR3 is 15 residues long. CDR3 sequence reads: CSVAVGGRAYNEQFF. The CDR3 DNA sequence: TGCAGCGTTGCTGTGGGCGGGAGAGCCTACAATGAGCAGTTCTTC.

On this clonotype itself: An end of the junction differs from the germline gene, which may be a read error. The genes are TRBV28 and TRBJ2-2; D is possibly TRBD2 (5 bases). This CDR3 has 16 amino acids. Germline CDR1 and CDR2: MDHEN and SYDVKM. Here the CDR3 reads CANSNSSLALTGELFF. In DNA, the CDR3 is TGTGCCAACAGTAACTCTTCGCTAGCTCTCACCGGGGAGCTGTTTTTT.

This clonotype has only a few counts. This chain joins TRBV20-1 and TRBJ1-6; D is undetermined. The CDR3 loop spans 14 amino acids. The V and J ends lost 5 bases and 10 bases respectively, with 18 bases between them. CDR1 DFQATT and CDR2 SNEGSKA come from the germline V gene (reference sequence). The DNA of the CDR3 is TGCAGTGCTCCCCGGACCGGCCGGGGATCACCCCTCCACTTT. Translating gives CSAPRTGRGSPLHF.

This clonotype was counted a few times. CDR3 residues: CASSEGGMYYNEQFF. DNA for the CDR3: TGTGCCAGCAGTGAAGGGGGCATGTACTACAATGAGCAGTTCTTC. V gene TRBV6-1 combines with J gene TRBJ2-1, with D perhaps TRBD1 (5 bases). Looked up from germline, CDR1 is MNHNS and CDR2 is SASEGT. This CDR3 is built from 15 residues. Trimming cost V 1 base and J 3 bases, with 10 bases left between them.

This clonotype appeared many times. This chain uses TRBV2 with TRBJ2-5; 7 bases are shared with TRBD2. V lost 10 bases and J lost 1; bases outside the gene matches: 3. In germline, CDR1 is SNHLY, CDR2 FYNNEI. CDR3 length: 12 residues. CDR3 DNA: TGTGCCATTCCTAGCGGCCAAGAGACCCAGTACTTC. Protein sequence: CAIPSGQETQYF.

This clonotype was seen more than once but under ten times. The CDR3 DNA reads TGCGCCAGCAGCACTGGGACATCCGACGAGCAGTACTTC. Translation: CASSTGTSDEQYF. The rearrangement joins TRBV5-1 to TRBJ2-7; D perhaps matches TRBD1 (6 bases). There are 13 residues in the CDR3. The germline V and J ends were trimmed by 4 bases and 5 bases, with 13 bases remaining between them. Germline V CDR1 and CDR2: SGHRS, YFSETQ.

This clonotype was observed at least ten times. The rearrangement links TRBV3-1 to TRBJ2-7; D unclear. The CDR3 length is 12 residues. V lost 4 bases and J lost 2, with 6 bases in between. In germline, CDR1 is LGHDT, CDR2 YNNKEL (reference sequence). CDR3 bases: TGTGCCAGCAGCCTTGCCGCCTACGAGCAGTACTTC. It encodes CASSLAAYEQYF.

There are a few counts of this clonotype. The V and J genes are TRBV27 and TRBJ1-5, with D maybe TRBD1 (5 bases). CDR1 MNHEY and CDR2 SMNVEV come from the germline V gene (reference sequence). The CDR3 contains 13 residues. Trimming pared 5 bases from V and 11 bases from J, leaving 16 bases between. This CDR3 reads CASSQGRGRAQHF. DNA of the CDR3: TGTGCCAGCAGTCAGGGACGGGGTAGGGCCCAGCATTTT.

This clonotype was recorded at least ten times. This chain uses TRBV5-1 with TRBJ2-3; a possible D gene is TRBD1 (7 bases). The germline V and J ends were trimmed by 6 bases and 1 base, with 15 bases remaining between them. The CDR3 runs to 15 residues. Germline-derived CDR1 and CDR2 are SGHRS and YFSETQ. The CDR3 protein is CASNHRGGGTDTQYF. CDR3 DNA: TGCGCCAGCAACCACAGGGGAGGTGGCACAGATACGCAGTATTTT.

This clonotype has a count of ten or more. The chain joins TRBV20-1 to TRBJ2-1; no firm D call. The CDR3 is 11 residues long. The V gene lost 4 bases and the J gene lost 8 bases, with 9 bases spanning the gap. The germline gives CDR1 DFQATT, CDR2 SNEGSKA (reference sequence). CDR3 region: CSATQRDEQFF. DNA for the CDR3: TGCAGTGCTACCCAACGTGATGAGCAGTTCTTC.

Many counts were recorded for this clonotype. The chain combines TRBV5-1 with TRBJ1-1; D unresolved. The CDR3 is 13 residues long. Trimming removed 2 bases from V and 3 bases from J, with 8 bases in between. The V gene's germline CDR1 is SGHRS and CDR2 YFSETQ. The CDR3 DNA follows: TGCGCCAGCAGCTTCCTGACTGACACTGAAGCTTTCTTT. Translation gives CASSFLTDTEAFF.

The table lists this clonotype with many counts. The CDR3 DNA is TGTGCCAGCAGTGGGGGGACTAGCGGGGGGACGAGCTCCTACAATGAGCAGTTCTTC. Translated: CASSGGTSGGTSSYNEQFF. The V gene is TRBV2, the J gene TRBJ2-1; the match to TRBD2 covers 15 bases. V lost 4 bases, J lost 0 bases, and 7 bases stayed unmatched. The CDR3 loop spans 19 amino acids. The germline V gene encodes CDR1 SNHLY and CDR2 FYNNEI.